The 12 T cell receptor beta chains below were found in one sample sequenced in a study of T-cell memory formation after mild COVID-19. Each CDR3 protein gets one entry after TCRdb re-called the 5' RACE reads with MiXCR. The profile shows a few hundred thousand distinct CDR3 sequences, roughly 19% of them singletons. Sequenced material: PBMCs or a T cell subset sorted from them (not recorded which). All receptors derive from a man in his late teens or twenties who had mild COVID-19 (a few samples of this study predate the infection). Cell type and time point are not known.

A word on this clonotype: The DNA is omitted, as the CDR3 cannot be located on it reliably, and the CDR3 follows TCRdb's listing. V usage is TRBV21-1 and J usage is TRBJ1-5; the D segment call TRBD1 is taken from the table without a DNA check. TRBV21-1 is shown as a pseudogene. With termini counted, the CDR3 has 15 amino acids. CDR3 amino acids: CASSKVAPGIQPQHF.

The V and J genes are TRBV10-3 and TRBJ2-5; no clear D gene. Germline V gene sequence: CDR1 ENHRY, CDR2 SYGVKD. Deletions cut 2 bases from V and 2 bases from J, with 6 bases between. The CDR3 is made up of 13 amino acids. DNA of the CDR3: TGTGCCATCAGTGAGCGGCAGCAAGAGACCCAGTACTTC. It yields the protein CAISERQQETQYF.

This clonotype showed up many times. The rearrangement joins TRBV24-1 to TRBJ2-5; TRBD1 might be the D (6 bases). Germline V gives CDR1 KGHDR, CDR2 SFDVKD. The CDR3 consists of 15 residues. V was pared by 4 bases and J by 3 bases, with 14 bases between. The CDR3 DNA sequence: TGTGCCACCAGTGACGCTACCGGGACAAAAGAGACCCAGTACTTC. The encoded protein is CATSDATGTKETQYF.

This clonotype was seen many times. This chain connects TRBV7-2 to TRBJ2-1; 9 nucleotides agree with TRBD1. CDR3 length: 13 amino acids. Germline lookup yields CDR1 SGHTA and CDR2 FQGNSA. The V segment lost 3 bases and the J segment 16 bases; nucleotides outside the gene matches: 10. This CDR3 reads CASSLNGRDREFF. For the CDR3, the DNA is TGTGCCAGCAGCTTGAATGGCCGGGACAGGGAATTCTTC.

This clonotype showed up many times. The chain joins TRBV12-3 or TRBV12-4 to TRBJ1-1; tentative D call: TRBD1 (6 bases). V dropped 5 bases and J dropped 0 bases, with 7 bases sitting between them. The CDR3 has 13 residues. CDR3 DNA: TGTGCCAGCAGTGGACAGCTGAACACTGAAGCTTTCTTT. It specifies CASSGQLNTEAFF.

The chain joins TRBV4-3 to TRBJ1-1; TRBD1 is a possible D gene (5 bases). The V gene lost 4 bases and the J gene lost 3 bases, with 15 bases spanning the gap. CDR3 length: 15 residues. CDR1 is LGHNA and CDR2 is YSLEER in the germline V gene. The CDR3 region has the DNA TGCGCCAGCAGCCGGGGCCTACCGAAGGACACTGAAGCTTTCTTT. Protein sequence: CASSRGLPKDTEAFF.

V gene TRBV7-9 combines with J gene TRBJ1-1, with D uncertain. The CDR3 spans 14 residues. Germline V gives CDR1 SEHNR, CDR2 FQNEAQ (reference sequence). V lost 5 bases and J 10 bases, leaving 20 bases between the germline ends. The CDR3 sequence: CASSPGGIGVGAFF. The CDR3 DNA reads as TGTGCCAGCAGCCCCGGTGGTATAGGAGTTGGAGCTTTCTTT.

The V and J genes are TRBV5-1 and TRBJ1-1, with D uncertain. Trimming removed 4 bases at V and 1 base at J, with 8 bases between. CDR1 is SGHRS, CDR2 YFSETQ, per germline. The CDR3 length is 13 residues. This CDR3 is CASSGVSNTEAFF. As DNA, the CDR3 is TGCGCCAGCAGCGGGGTCTCGAACACTGAAGCTTTCTTT.

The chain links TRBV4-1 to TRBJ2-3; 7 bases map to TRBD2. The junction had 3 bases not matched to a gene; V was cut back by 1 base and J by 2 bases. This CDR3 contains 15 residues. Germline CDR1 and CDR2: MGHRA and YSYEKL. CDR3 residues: CASSQVAGDTDTQYF. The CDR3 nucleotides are TGCGCCAGCAGCCAAGTGGCGGGGGACACAGATACGCAGTATTTT.

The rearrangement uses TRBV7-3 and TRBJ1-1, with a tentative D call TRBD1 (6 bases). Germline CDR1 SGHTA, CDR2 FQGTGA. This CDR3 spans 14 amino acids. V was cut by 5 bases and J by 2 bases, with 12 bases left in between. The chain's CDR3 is CASSPGTSNTEAFF. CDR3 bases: TGTGCCAGCAGCCCCGGGACAAGTAACACTGAAGCTTTCTTT.

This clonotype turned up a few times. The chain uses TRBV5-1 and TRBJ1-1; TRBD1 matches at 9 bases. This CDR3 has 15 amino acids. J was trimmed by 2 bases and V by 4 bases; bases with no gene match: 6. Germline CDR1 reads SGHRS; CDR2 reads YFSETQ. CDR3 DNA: TGCGCCAGCAGCCCAATGGGACAGGGAAACACTGAAGCTTTCTTT. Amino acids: CASSPMGQGNTEAFF.

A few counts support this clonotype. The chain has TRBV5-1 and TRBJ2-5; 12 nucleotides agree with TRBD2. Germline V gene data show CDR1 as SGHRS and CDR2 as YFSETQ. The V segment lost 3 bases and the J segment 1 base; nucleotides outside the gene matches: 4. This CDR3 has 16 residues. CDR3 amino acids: CASSSGLAGTQETQYF. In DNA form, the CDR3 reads TGCGCCAGCAGCTCCGGACTAGCGGGGACCCAAGAGACCCAGTACTTC.